This T cell receptor beta chain was found in a study of shared clonotypes between healthy human individuals. Background on the study: There were three CD4 naive, three CD4 memory, two CD8 naive and one CD8 memory plates per donor.

The study ran the assay at deep level. TCRdb keeps only in-frame clones here, not all; method: immunoSEQ multiplex PCR. The profile covers 2 million to 3 million clones, with around 90% appearing a single time and around 0.15% taken by the ten largest. The CDR3 covers 15 residues. Trimming shortened V by 5 bases and J by 4 bases, and 15 bases separated the two germline ends. Germline V gene lookup returns CDR1 LNHDA and CDR2 SQIVND (reference sequence). V is TRBV19 and J is TRBJ1-5; D is ambiguous. The receptor comes from a man between 18 and 35 years old in good health. Sequencing was performed on naive CD4+ T cells sorted from blood. Subset indicated: CD45RA+ positively selected. The CDR3 loop is CASSADGSRNQPQHF. DNA of the CDR3: TGTGCCAGTAGTGCGGACGGTAGTAGAAATCAGCCCCAGCATTTT.